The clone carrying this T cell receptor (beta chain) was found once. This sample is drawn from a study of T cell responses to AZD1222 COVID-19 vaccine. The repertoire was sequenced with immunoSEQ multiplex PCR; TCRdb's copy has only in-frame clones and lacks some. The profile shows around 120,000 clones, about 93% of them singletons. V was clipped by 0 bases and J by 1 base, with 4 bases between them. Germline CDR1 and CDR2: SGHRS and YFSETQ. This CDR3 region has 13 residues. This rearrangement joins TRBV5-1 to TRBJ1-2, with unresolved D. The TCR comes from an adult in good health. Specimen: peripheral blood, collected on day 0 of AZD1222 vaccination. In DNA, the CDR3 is TGCGCCAGCAGCTTGGGAGATAACTATGGCTACACCTTC. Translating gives CASSLGDNYGYTF.